This note documents a single T cell receptor beta chain sequence. Antigen specificity is unknown. The CDR3 sequence is 12 residues long. V lost 5 bases to trimming and J lost 5 bases, with 10 bases between them. Germline V CDR1 and CDR2: KGHSH, LQKENI. TCRdb used MiXCR to reprocess the reads, holding one entry per CDR3 protein. The table records fewer than 200,000 distinct CDR3 sequences, under 15% of them present only once. The data were obtained in a study of T cell repertoires in cytomegalovirus infection. Study-wide context: Carrying CMV and the relevant HLA type showed in public TCR beta signatures. Study results and limitations: It was HLA-C-restricted CMV-specific TCR beta clonotypes that dominated the response ex vivo.

This rearrangement joins TRBV18 to TRBJ2-7, with a tentative D call TRBD1 (5 bases). The sequencing sample was made of PBMCs. The clonotype was recovered from a human donor in good health (CMV status not recorded). Some clones in this sample may be carry-over from other donors' samples. CDR3 DNA: TGTGCCAGCTCAGCAGGGAAAGACGAGCAGTACTTC. It specifies CASSAGKDEQYF.